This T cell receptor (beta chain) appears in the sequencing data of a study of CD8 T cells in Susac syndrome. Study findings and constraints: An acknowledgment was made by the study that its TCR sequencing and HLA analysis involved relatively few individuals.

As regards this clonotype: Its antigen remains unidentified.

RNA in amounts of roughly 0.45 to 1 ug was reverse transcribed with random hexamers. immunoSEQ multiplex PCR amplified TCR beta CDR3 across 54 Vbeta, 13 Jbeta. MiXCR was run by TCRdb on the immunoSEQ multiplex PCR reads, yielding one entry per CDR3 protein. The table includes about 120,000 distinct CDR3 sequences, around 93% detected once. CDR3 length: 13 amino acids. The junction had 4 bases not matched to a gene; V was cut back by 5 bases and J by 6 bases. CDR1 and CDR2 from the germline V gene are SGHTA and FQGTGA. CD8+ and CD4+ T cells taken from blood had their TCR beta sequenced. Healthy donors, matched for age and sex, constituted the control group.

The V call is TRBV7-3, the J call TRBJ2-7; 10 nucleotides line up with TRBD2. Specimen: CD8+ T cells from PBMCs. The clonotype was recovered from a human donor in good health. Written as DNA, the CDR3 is TGTGCCAGCAGCCAAGCGGGAGGGGGCGAGCAGTACTTC. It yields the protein CASSQAGGGEQYF.